These T cell receptor beta chains were read from a single sample in a study of cytomegalovirus exposure and HLA in healthy donors. Profiling relied on immunoSEQ multiplex PCR, and the TCRdb table lists in-frame clones only, not all of them. The table lists about 130,000 clones, around 74% of them singletons. Source material: PBMCs. The receptors shown here come from a man between 25 and 39 years old in good health and CMV-seronegative. Each CDR3 is given with its conserved first and last residue. The order of the fields is J gene, D gene, V gene, CDR3 length, clone size, CDR3 DNA, CDR3 protein. D genes are given only for firm matches. The listing skips clone size in some rows; elsewhere it reads once, few, many or a size class.

TRBJ2-7 TRBD2 TRBV7-9 14 . TGTGCCAGCAGCAAAACTAGCGCCTCCTACGAGCAGTACTTC CASSKTSASYEQYF
TRBJ2-7 . TRBV21-1 17 . TGTGCCAGCAGCAAATCATACTTAAGGGACAGGAGTCACGAGCAGTACTTC CASSKSYLRDRSHEQYF
TRBJ1-1 . TRBV9 17 few TGTGCCAGCAGCACCGGGGAGGGATTGACTGGAGGGACTGAAGCTTTCTTT CASSTGEGLTGGTEAFF
TRBJ2-5 . TRBV7-9 13 . TGTGCCAGCAGTGCCGGGATCCAAGAGACCCAGTACTTC CASSAGIQETQYF
TRBJ2-7 TRBD2 TRBV7-9 13 . TGTGCCAGCACGAGCGGGGGTTCCTACGAGCAGTACTTC CASTSGGSYEQYF
TRBJ2-1 . TRBV28 17 few TGTGCCAGCAGTTTCCCCCGGGGCGGGGTCTCCTACAATGAGCAGTTCTTC CASSFPRGGVSYNEQFF
TRBJ2-7 . TRBV5-6 14 . TGTGCCAGCAGCCGGGGGGCGTATGGTTACGAGCAGTACTTC CASSRGAYGYEQYF
TRBJ1-2 . TRBV9 15 . TGTGCCAGCAGCGTAGCCCCAGGCGAGAACTATGGCTACACCTTC CASSVAPGENYGYTF
TRBJ2-6 . TRBV6-5 12 . TGTGCCAGCAGTTCAATGACAGGAGCCCTGACTTTC CASSSMTGALTF
TRBJ1-3 . TRBV7-6 16 . TGTGCCAGCAGCTTAACGACAGACGAAGCTGGAAACACCATATATTTT CASSLTTDEAGNTIYF
TRBJ1-2 TRBD1 TRBV19 13 . TGTGCCAGTAGTGCTGACAGGGGCGGAGGCTACACCTTC CASSADRGGGYTF
TRBJ2-7 TRBD1 TRBV29-1 14 once TGCAGCGTTGGAAAGACAGGGGGCGGTTACGAGCAGTACTTC CSVGKTGGGYEQYF
TRBJ2-7 TRBD2 TRBV9 14 . TGTGCCAGCAGCGTACTAGCGGGAGCTTTCGAGCAGTACTTC CASSVLAGAFEQYF
TRBJ2-3 TRBD2 TRBV28 15 few TGTGCCAGCTGGGTTACTAGCGGGGGTACGGGTACGCAGTATTTT CASWVTSGGTGTQYF
TRBJ1-2 . TRBV6-4 13 . TGTGCCAGCAGAGCCTCAGGGGTCGATGGCTACACCTTC CASRASGVDGYTF
TRBJ2-5 TRBD2 TRBV5-4 18 few TGTGCCAGCAGCTTTGGGGGGACGTCGGCGGGAGTCGCGGAGACCCAGTACTTC CASSFGGTSAGVAETQYF
TRBJ2-5 TRBD2 TRBV19 14 . TGTGCCAGCGCAATGGGCGGGAGTTTTGAGACCCAGTACTTC CASAMGGSFETQYF
TRBJ1-5 . TRBV4-1 16 . TGCGCCAGCAGCCAAGATCCCACTTATAGCAATCAGCCCCAGCATTTT CASSQDPTYSNQPQHF
TRBJ2-1 TRBD1 TRBV28 15 . TGTGCCAGCAGTTTAAGGGACAGGGGCGAGATCCTTCAGTTCTTC CASSLRDRGEILQFF
TRBJ2-3 TRBD2 TRBV15 14 . TGTGCCACCGAACCGGGACTAGCTACAGATACGCAGTATTTT CATEPGLATDTQYF
TRBJ1-5 . TRBV6-1 17 . TGTGCCAGCAGTGAAGCAGTGAAGGGGAGGGTAAATCAGCCCCAGCATTTT CASSEAVKGRVNQPQHF
TRBJ1-4 . TRBV18 15 . TGTGCCAGCTCAACCTCACCCGAGACTAATGAAAAACTGTTTTTT CASSTSPETNEKLFF
TRBJ2-5 TRBD1 TRBV25-1 14 few TGTGCCAGCAGCGAGACAGGGGGCCGGGAGACCCAGTACTTC CASSETGGRETQYF
TRBJ2-5 . TRBV18 15 . TGTGCCAGCTCACCAAGCACTTCACGAGGAGAGACCCAGTACTTC CASSPSTSRGETQYF
TRBJ1-2 . TRBV5-1 15 . TGCGCCAGCAGCTTGAGTGCGTCAGGGGAAAGTGGCTACACCTTC CASSLSASGESGYTF
TRBJ1-4 . TRBV28 12 . TGTGCGTGCGGAGCCCTAAATGAAAAACTGTTTTTT CACGALNEKLFF
TRBJ2-7 TRBD1 TRBV13 18 . TGTGCCAGCAGCTTAGCCTCGGGACAGGGAATGCCGAGCTACGAGCAGTACTTC CASSLASGQGMPSYEQYF
TRBJ2-7 TRBD2 TRBV6-5 14 few TGTGCCAGCAGTTACGGGACTACAGAATACGAGCAGTACTTC CASSYGTTEYEQYF
TRBJ2-1 . TRBV10-3 13 . TGTGCCAGCCGGGACTCCCTAGGGTATGAGCAGTTCTTC CASRDSLGYEQFF
TRBJ2-7 TRBD1 TRBV19 15 few TGTGCCAGTAGTATAGGCAGGACAGGGCTCTGGGAGCAGTACTTC CASSIGRTGLWEQYF
TRBJ2-1 TRBD2 TRBV7-9 16 . TGTGCCAGCAAGGGTCCAAGCGGGAGGGCCCCTCGTTCCGAGTTCTTC CASKGPSGRAPRSEFF
TRBJ2-7 TRBD1 TRBV6-6 13 once TGTGCCAGCAGTTCGGGACAGGGGTACGAGCAGTACTTC CASSSGQGYEQYF
TRBJ1-2 . TRBV7-2 14 few TGTGCCAGCAGCCTTCGGACAGAAAAATGGGGCTACACCTTC CASSLRTEKWGYTF
TRBJ2-7 TRBD1 TRBV11-1 17 . TGTGCCAGCAGCCTCCAATCCGGGACAGGGAGCTCCTACGAGCAGTACTTC CASSLQSGTGSSYEQYF
TRBJ2-7 TRBD2 TRBV18 14 . TGTGCCAGCTCACCACCGGGGAGGGTGGGCGAGCAGTACTTC CASSPPGRVGEQYF
TRBJ2-3 TRBD1 TRBV5-1 15 few TGCGCCAGCAGCTTTACAGGGGGCGCAGGGGATACGCAGTATTTT CASSFTGGAGDTQYF
TRBJ2-7 TRBD1 TRBV9 15 . TGTGCCAGCAGCGCGGGACAGGGGGTACCCTACGAGCAGTACTTC CASSAGQGVPYEQYF
TRBJ2-1 TRBD2 TRBV4-3 16 . TGCGCCAGCAGCCAAGAGGGGCTAGCGGGTTACAATGAGCAGTTCTTC CASSQEGLAGYNEQFF
TRBJ2-4 . TRBV7-9 15 . TGTGCCAGCAGCCCCTCGGGTATAGCCAAAAACATTCAGTACTTC CASSPSGIAKNIQYF
TRBJ2-7 TRBD2 TRBV5-1 14 . TGCGCCAGCAGCTTGATTAGCGGGGGTTACGAGCAGTACTTC CASSLISGGYEQYF
TRBJ2-3 TRBD2 TRBV30 16 few TGTGCCTGTCTACCTTGGGGCGGGGGGGCGAGAGATACGCAGTATTTT CACLPWGGGARDTQYF
TRBJ1-2 . TRBV7-8 17 . TGTGCCAGCAGCTTAGACCAAGGGTCTCGCAGGGCCTATGGCTACACCTTC CASSLDQGSRRAYGYTF
TRBJ2-2 TRBD2 TRBV7-9 17 . TGTGCCAGCAGATTATCGGGACTAGCGGGACGGACCGGGGAGCTGTTTTTT CASRLSGLAGRTGELFF
TRBJ2-1 TRBD2 TRBV5-1 15 once TGCGCCAGCAGCACTGGACTAGCGGGGGTGAATGAGCAGTTCTTC CASSTGLAGVNEQFF
TRBJ2-2 TRBD2 TRBV4-1 18 . TGCGCCAGCAGCCACCGCCGGATAATAGCGGGAGAAGGCGGGGAGCTGTTTTTT CASSHRRIIAGEGGELFF
TRBJ1-5 TRBD1 TRBV6-6 13 once TGTGCCAGCAGCGGGACAGGGGATCAGCCCCAGCATTTT CASSGTGDQPQHF
TRBJ1-5 TRBD1 TRBV7-9 15 once TGTGCCAGCAGCTCTGGACAGGGTAGCAATCAGCCCCAGCATTTT CASSSGQGSNQPQHF
TRBJ1-2 . TRBV4-2 15 . TGTGCCAGCAGCCAAGAAAGCCAGAGGGTCTATGGCTACACCTTC CASSQESQRVYGYTF
TRBJ2-1 . TRBV9 15 . TGTGCCAGCAGCGTAGTAGGGGGATTCAGCAATGAGCAGTTCTTC CASSVVGGFSNEQFF
TRBJ2-3 . TRBV6-5 14 . TGTGCCAGCAAGGTGGGACTTAGCACAGATACGCAGTATTTT CASKVGLSTDTQYF
TRBJ2-1 . TRBV11-1 11 few TGTGCCAGCAGCTTCGGTCCAGAGCAGTTCTTC CASSFGPEQFF
TRBJ2-1 . TRBV19 14 . TGTGCCAGTAGTACCGGACTGAACTACAATGAGCAGTTCTTC CASSTGLNYNEQFF
TRBJ1-1 . TRBV4-2 15 . TGTGCCAGCAGCCAAGATAAGGGGGTTGTTACTGAAGCTTTCTTT CASSQDKGVVTEAFF
TRBJ2-5 TRBD2 TRBV13 15 . TGTGCCAGCAGCCCGGCTAGCGGTTTGCAAGAGACCCAGTACTTC CASSPASGLQETQYF
TRBJ1-1 . TRBV7-2 13 . TGTGCCAGCAGCCCCGGACGGGGCACTGAAGCTTTCTTT CASSPGRGTEAFF
TRBJ1-1 TRBD1 TRBV6-5 15 . TGTGCCAGCAGTAGCCGGGACAGGGGGCTCAATGAAGCTTTCTTT CASSSRDRGLNEAFF